This entry is about one T cell receptor (beta chain). Its recognized antigen is unknown. No clone much larger than this one lies a single base away; base qualities are absent. This entry belongs to a study of CDR3 diversity in severe acne (dated 2019 in TCRdb). The CDR3 measures 14 amino acids from cysteine to phenylalanine. Only the CDR3 part of the read is kept: 42 bases, read in frame from the first base. The germline V gene (reference sequence) yields DFQATT for CDR1 and SNEGSKA for CDR2. The method was PCR. Data came from an Illumina HiSeq 2000. Using fastp at Q25 and MiXCR, TCRdb reprocessed the public reads and kept productive beta chains. When rows share a CDR3 protein, they turn into one entry using the most common DNA and genes. The table for this sample lists about 90,000 distinct CDR3 sequences; 45% to 55% of them were counted only once. About 9.5% of the sample comes from the top ten.

The origin of this receptor is a male donor in good health, serving as a control. Recombination connected TRBV20-1 to TRBJ2-7, and TRBD2 matches 7 of the central bases. The end of the DNA is better explained by TRBJ2-1, so the J call may be wrong. The sequenced sample was blood. The CDR3 here reads CSARVSSGYNEQFF. The base sequence is TGCAGTGCTAGAGTGTCTAGCGGATACAATGAGCAGTTCTTC.